Below, 28 T cell receptor beta chains from the same sample are listed, as sequenced in a study of cytomegalovirus exposure and HLA in healthy donors. The PCR was carried out with 60 Vbeta primers and 13 Jbeta primers. Profiling relied on immunoSEQ multiplex PCR, and the TCRdb table lists in-frame clones only, not all of them. The sample records 150,000 to 200,000 clones, around 75% being singletons. Sequenced: PBMCs. These receptors originate from a woman in her 30s in good health and CMV-seropositive.

The V and J genes are TRBV7-6 and TRBJ2-5; TRBD1 might be the D (5 bases). Trimming removed 2 bases from V and 3 bases from J, with 19 bases in between. Germline V gene lookup returns CDR1 SGHVS and CDR2 FNYEAQ. This CDR3 has 17 amino acids. CDR3 bases: TGTGCCAGCAGCTTACCGATCGGCCCAGGGCCTAAAGAGACCCAGTACTTC. Amino acid sequence: CASSLPIGPGPKETQYF.

The CDR3 is CASMGGIMNTEAFF. CDR3 nucleotide sequence: TGCGCCAGCATGGGCGGGATAATGAACACTGAAGCTTTCTTT. The rearrangement uses TRBV4-1 and TRBJ1-1; the D is unclear. Germline V gene data show CDR1 as MGHRA and CDR2 as YSYEKL. This CDR3 is built from 14 residues. Trimming took 7 bases from V and 0 from J, leaving 12 bases between them.

J is TRBJ2-7 and V is TRBV11-2, with a tentative D call TRBD1 (6 bases). The germline V gene encodes CDR1 SGHAT and CDR2 FQNNGV. With 4 bases removed from V and 0 bases from J, the gap between germline ends came to 13 bases. The CDR3 spans 15 residues. The DNA of the CDR3 is TGTGCCAGCAGCTCTAAGGACAGTCCCTCCTACGAGCAGTACTTC. Protein sequence: CASSSKDSPSYEQYF.

The chain uses TRBV6-1 and TRBJ1-5, with TRBD1 as a possible D gene (5 bases). The CDR3 totals 13 residues. V was cut by 5 bases and J by 6 bases, with 11 bases left in between. The germline V gene has CDR1 MNHNS and CDR2 SASEGT. The DNA for the CDR3 is TGTGCCAGCAGTCGTAACCAGGGTCAGCCCCAGCATTTT. It encodes CASSRNQGQPQHF.

The V gene is TRBV19, the J gene TRBJ2-3, with TRBD2 matching 10 bases. V gave up 3 bases and J gave up 0 bases; unmatched junction bases: 6. Per germline, CDR1 LNHDA and CDR2 SQIVND (reference sequence). The length of the CDR3 is 17 residues. CDR3 protein: CASSIQRGGLSTDTQYF. In DNA, the CDR3 is TGTGCCAGTAGTATCCAGCGGGGGGGCCTCAGCACAGATACGCAGTATTTT.

The chain is built from TRBV27 and TRBJ1-5, with 7 bases identical to TRBD1. The J segment lost 6 bases and the V segment lost 5 bases, leaving 4 bases of the junction unmatched. The V gene's germline CDR1 is MNHEY and CDR2 SMNVEV (reference sequence). CDR3 length: 13 amino acids. For the CDR3, the DNA is TGTGCCAGCAGTCCAAACAGGGGTCAGCCCCAGCATTTT. Protein product: CASSPNRGQPQHF.

The gene calls are TRBV19 and TRBJ1-2, with unresolved D. Germline V CDR1 and CDR2: LNHDA, SQIVND (reference sequence). This CDR3 has 14 amino acids. Trimming cost V 1 base and J 6 bases, with 12 bases left between them. This CDR3 reads CASSIGPPNHGYTF. The CDR3 DNA is TGTGCCAGTAGTATAGGGCCACCAAACCATGGCTACACCTTC.

This clone was counted a few times. The chain joins TRBV4-1 to TRBJ1-1, with TRBD1 matching 9 bases. Germline CDR1 reads MGHRA; CDR2 reads YSYEKL. The CDR3 contains 13 residues. After removal of 3 bases from V and 10 bases from J, the junction contained 6 bases not matched to a gene. The CDR3 DNA sequence: TGCGCCAGCAGCCAGGTGAGACAGGGGGGAGCTTTCTTT. It translates to CASSQVRQGGAFF.

With regard to this clone: Relative to the germline gene, one junction end is altered; a read error may explain this. The sample holds other DNA sequences that translate to the same CDR3. CDR3 sequence: CASSLTRGYEQYF. The CDR3, as DNA: TGTGCCAGCAGTTTAACCAGGGGCTACGAGCAGTACTTC. This chain joins TRBV7-3 and TRBJ2-7; D is possibly TRBD1 (6 bases). The CDR3 has 13 residues. The germline V gene encodes CDR1 SGHTA and CDR2 FQGTGA.

The V gene is TRBV5-8, the J gene TRBJ1-4; perhaps TRBD1 as D (6 bases). This CDR3 contains 15 residues. Germline V CDR1 and CDR2: SGHTS, YDEGEE. V gave up 0 bases and J gave up 7 bases, with 13 bases separating them. The chain's CDR3 is CASSLGDTWGEKLFF. Here the CDR3 DNA reads TGTGCCAGCAGCTTGGGGGACACCTGGGGTGAAAAACTGTTTTTT.

The chain uses TRBV7-8 and TRBJ1-5, with D possibly matching TRBD1 (6 bases). The CDR3 is made up of 15 amino acids. Germline CDR1 reads SGHVS; CDR2 reads FQNEAQ. V lost 0 bases to trimming and J lost 6 bases, with 12 bases between them. The CDR3 reads CASSLARQGSQPQHF. For the CDR3, the DNA is TGTGCCAGCAGCTTAGCGAGGCAGGGGAGTCAGCCCCAGCATTTT.

The chain couples TRBV28 to TRBJ1-5; 10 nucleotides agree with TRBD1. Trimming cost V 6 bases and J 4 bases; bases outside gene matches: 12. The CDR3 consists of 17 residues. The germline V gene encodes CDR1 MDHEN and CDR2 SYDVKM. The chain's CDR3 is CASRARQGALQNQPQHF. The CDR3, as DNA: TGTGCCAGCAGAGCCAGACAGGGGGCATTGCAGAATCAGCCCCAGCATTTT.

The chain couples TRBV5-1 to TRBJ2-1, with 11 nucleotides matching TRBD2. Looked up from germline, CDR1 is SGHRS and CDR2 is YFSETQ. This CDR3 has 15 residues. The V and J ends lost 6 bases and 4 bases, in that order; junction bases with no gene match: 6. The CDR3: CASNTGTSGYNEQFF. In DNA, the CDR3 is TGCGCCAGCAATACCGGGACTAGCGGATACAATGAGCAGTTCTTC.

The chain combines TRBV6-5 with TRBJ2-1, with unresolved D. CDR1 MNHEY and CDR2 SVGAGI come from the germline V gene. The CDR3 covers 12 residues. Trimming took off 2 bases at V and 8 bases at J, with 7 bases between the two ends. CDR3 DNA: TGTGCCAGCAGTTACGATACGGATGAGCAGTTCTTC. It is translated as CASSYDTDEQFF.

The V and J genes are TRBV5-1 and TRBJ1-6; D is possibly TRBD1 (5 bases). Trimming removed 1 base from V and 1 base from J, with 15 bases in between. Germline V gene sequence: CDR1 SGHRS, CDR2 YFSETQ. This CDR3 is built from 18 residues. CDR3 in DNA: TGCGCCAGCAGCTTGACGGGACTGTCTACTTCCTATAATTCACCCCTCCACTTT. Its translation: CASSLTGLSTSYNSPLHF.

In the case of this clone: The same CDR3 is also encoded by other DNA sequences in this sample. This sequence joins TRBV7-9 and TRBJ2-5; D is undetermined. The V gene lost 7 bases and the J gene lost 5 bases, with 8 bases spanning the gap. Germline V gene sequence: CDR1 SEHNR, CDR2 FQNEAQ (reference sequence). The CDR3 has 11 residues. CDR3 region: CASTPGETQYF. The DNA for the CDR3 is TGTGCCAGCACTCCCGGGGAGACCCAGTACTTC.

The chain recombines TRBV19 with TRBJ1-5, with D maybe TRBD1 (5 bases). The germline V gene encodes CDR1 LNHDA and CDR2 SQIVND (reference sequence). The CDR3 length is 15 residues. V was pared by 6 bases and J by 6 bases, with 18 bases between. Here the CDR3 reads CASRLMQGETQPQHF. The CDR3 bases are TGTGCCAGTAGGTTAATGCAGGGTGAGACTCAGCCCCAGCATTTT. The entire variable domain, with the rest obtained from reference TRBV19 and TRBJ1-5, is as follows: DGGITQSPKYLFRKEGQNVTLSCEQNLNHDAMYWYRQDPGQGLRLIYYSQIVNDFQKGDIAEGYSVSREKKESFPLTVTSAQKNPTAFYLCASRLMQGETQPQHFGDGTRLSIL.

J is TRBJ2-3 and V is TRBV7-9; the match to TRBD2 covers 8 bases. Germline V gives CDR1 SEHNR, CDR2 FQNEAQ (reference sequence). This CDR3 has 18 residues. Trimming removed 5 bases from V and 7 bases from J; junction bases left unmatched: 20. The chain's CDR3 is CASSVPTGGPSFSYTQYF. The CDR3 DNA sequence: TGTGCCAGCAGCGTCCCGACGGGAGGGCCTTCGTTTTCGTATACGCAGTATTTT.

This clone occurred a few times. V and J are TRBV4-1 and TRBJ1-2; D not resolved. The V and J ends lost 3 bases and 4 bases respectively, with 12 bases between them. Germline CDR1 MGHRA, CDR2 YSYEKL. The length of the CDR3 is 14 residues. CDR3 coding DNA: TGCGCCAGCAGCCAGGAACAGTTGGCCTATGGCTACACCTTC. Residues: CASSQEQLAYGYTF.

The chain links TRBV9 to TRBJ2-7, with D possibly matching TRBD2 (5 bases). CDR1 is SGDLS and CDR2 is YYNGEE in the germline V gene. The CDR3 contains 16 residues. V gave up 0 bases and J gave up 0 bases, with 13 bases separating them. The CDR3 DNA sequence: TGTGCCAGCAGCGTAGGAGGAGGACTGAGCTCCTACGAGCAGTACTTC. This encodes CASSVGGGLSSYEQYF.

The table lists this clone with a few counts. The rearrangement links TRBV15 to TRBJ2-1, with 14 bases matching TRBD2. Germline CDR1 reads LNHNV; CDR2 reads YYDKDF (reference sequence). The J segment lost 7 bases and the V segment lost 5 bases, leaving 4 bases of the junction unmatched. This CDR3 region has 15 residues. In nucleotides, the CDR3 is TGTGCCACCAGCGGAAGACTAGCGGGGGGGAATGAGCAGTTCTTC. Translation gives CATSGRLAGGNEQFF.

The chain employs TRBV28 and TRBJ2-3; 9 nucleotides line up with TRBD1. Germline loops: CDR1 MDHEN, CDR2 SYDVKM. The trim removed 5 bases at V and 5 bases at J, leaving 14 bases unmatched. The CDR3 covers 17 residues. The CDR3 bases are TGTGCCAGCAGTCCCTTCGGGGACAGGGAGGGAGTAGATACGCAGTATTTT. This gives the protein CASSPFGDREGVDTQYF. Using reference TRBV28 and TRBJ2-3 for the parts outside the CDR3, the full variable domain is DVKVTQSSRYLVKRTGEKVFLECVQDMDHENMFWYRQDPGLGLRLIYFSYDVKMKEKGDIPEGYSVSREKKERFSLILESASTNQTSMYLCASSPFGDREGVDTQYFGPGTRLTVL.

The V call is TRBV5-1, the J call TRBJ2-7, with 8 bases matching TRBD1. The germline V gene has CDR1 SGHRS and CDR2 YFSETQ. The CDR3 has 13 amino acids. V lost 4 bases, J lost 3 bases, and 3 bases stayed unmatched. CDR3 sequence (DNA): TGCGCCAGCAGCAGGGACAGGAACTACGAGCAGTACTTC. Its translation: CASSRDRNYEQYF.

The genes are TRBV28 and TRBJ1-5; D possibly corresponds to TRBD1 (6 bases). The V gene's germline CDR1 is MDHEN and CDR2 SYDVKM. The CDR3 totals 15 residues. Trimming shortened V by 7 bases and J by 4 bases, and 17 bases separated the two germline ends. CDR3 sequence: CASTPSAGANQPQHF. CDR3 in DNA: TGTGCCAGCACCCCCTCGGCAGGGGCGAATCAGCCCCAGCATTTT.

CDR3 amino acids: CASSYGGQETQYF. CDR3 coding DNA: TGTGCCAGCAGTTACGGGGGGCAAGAGACCCAGTACTTC. The rearrangement uses TRBV28 and TRBJ2-5, with TRBD2 matching over 7 bases. This CDR3 spans 13 amino acids. V lost 4 bases and J lost 2; bases outside the gene matches: 1. CDR1 is MDHEN and CDR2 is SYDVKM in the germline V gene.

The chain uses TRBV4-2 and TRBJ2-7; D unclear. Per germline, CDR1 LGHNA and CDR2 YNFKEQ. Trimming pared 0 bases from V and 1 base from J, leaving 7 bases between. This CDR3 has 14 residues. CDR3 loop: CASSQDPSSYEQYF. The CDR3 DNA is TGTGCCAGCAGCCAAGATCCATCATCCTACGAGCAGTACTTC.

The rearrangement joins TRBV5-4 to TRBJ2-5; 8 nucleotides match TRBD1. The CDR3 length is 13 residues. From germline, CDR1 is SGHNT and CDR2 YYREEE (reference sequence). V lost 5 bases and J lost 3; bases outside the gene matches: 3. As DNA, the CDR3 is TGTGCCAGCAGGCTGGACAGGGAAGAGACCCAGTACTTC. Its protein is CASRLDREETQYF.

V usage is TRBV7-9 and J usage is TRBJ2-7; 7 nucleotides align to TRBD1. V lost 5 bases to trimming and J lost 1 base; unmatched junction nucleotides: 2. This CDR3 has 13 amino acids. Germline V gene sequence: CDR1 SEHNR, CDR2 FQNEAQ (reference sequence). CDR3: CASSPTGSYEQYF. As DNA, the CDR3 is TGTGCCAGCAGCCCGACAGGGTCCTACGAGCAGTACTTC.